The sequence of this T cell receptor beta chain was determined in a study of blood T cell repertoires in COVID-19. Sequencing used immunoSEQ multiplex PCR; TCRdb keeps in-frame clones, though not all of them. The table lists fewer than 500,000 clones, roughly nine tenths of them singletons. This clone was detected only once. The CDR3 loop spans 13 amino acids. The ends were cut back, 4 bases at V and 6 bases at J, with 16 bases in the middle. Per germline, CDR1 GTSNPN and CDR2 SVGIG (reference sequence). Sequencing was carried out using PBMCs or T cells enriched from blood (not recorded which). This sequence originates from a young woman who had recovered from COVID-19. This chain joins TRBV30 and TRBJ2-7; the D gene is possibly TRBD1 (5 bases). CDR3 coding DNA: TGTGCCTGGAATTTGGGGCAGGGAAGCGAGCAGTACTTC. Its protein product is CAWNLGQGSEQYF.